This T cell receptor beta chain was captured by sequencing in a study of blood T cell repertoires in COVID-19. Study context: Donors in the United States, Italy and Spain gave samples during acute or convalescent COVID-19.

The repertoire was sequenced with immunoSEQ multiplex PCR; TCRdb's copy has only in-frame clones and lacks some. Among 120,000 to 150,000 clones, around 77% were seen once, and the ten largest hold over 8.5%. V shed 4 bases and J 0 bases; nucleotides not matched to a gene: 13. Germline V gene sequence: CDR1 MNHEY, CDR2 SMNVEV (reference sequence). The CDR3 has 18 residues. The origin of this receptor is a man aged 50 to 59 with active or convalescent COVID-19. What was sequenced was peripheral blood. The genes are TRBV27 and TRBJ2-7; 9 nucleotides agree with TRBD2. CDR3 coding DNA: TGTGCCAGCAGTTCGGGACTAGCCGCAGCCGGCCACTCCTACGAGCAGTACTTC. As protein: CASSSGLAAAGHSYEQYF.